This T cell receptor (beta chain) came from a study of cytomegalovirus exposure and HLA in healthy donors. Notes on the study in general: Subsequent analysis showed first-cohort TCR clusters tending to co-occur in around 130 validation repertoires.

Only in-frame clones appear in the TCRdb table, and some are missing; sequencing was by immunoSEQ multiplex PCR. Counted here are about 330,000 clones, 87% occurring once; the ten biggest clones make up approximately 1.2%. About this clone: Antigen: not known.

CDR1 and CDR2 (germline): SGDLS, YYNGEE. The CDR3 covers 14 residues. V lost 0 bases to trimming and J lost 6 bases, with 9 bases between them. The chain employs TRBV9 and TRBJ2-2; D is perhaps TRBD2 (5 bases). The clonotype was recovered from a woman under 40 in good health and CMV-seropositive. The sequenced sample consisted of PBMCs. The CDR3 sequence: CASSVVGSSGELFF. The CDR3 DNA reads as TGTGCCAGCAGCGTAGTGGGGAGCTCCGGGGAGCTGTTTTTT.